This record covers a single T cell receptor (beta chain). These data are taken from a study of blood T cell repertoires in COVID-19. Study background: The United States, Italy and Spain supplied acute and convalescent COVID-19 samples. T cells, B-cell-depleted T cells, or PBMCs provided the cDNA or gDNA that served as material.

In the authors' workflow: Reference gene primer amplification yielded estimated nucleated cell counts. Clones were sequenced by immunoSEQ multiplex PCR, and TCRdb holds only the in-frame ones, with some missing. V and J calls and clone size are as listed in that table; D and trimming were resolved from the DNA. The data contain 140,000 or so clones, about 80% of them seen just once; the ten biggest clones take up approximately 5%. The CDR3 contains 17 residues. Looked up from germline, CDR1 is SGHDT and CDR2 is YYEEEE. Trimming pared 4 bases from V and 4 bases from J, leaving 21 bases between. This sequence joins TRBV5-6 and TRBJ1-3, with D unresolved. The receptor was isolated from a human donor in a cohort sampled during active COVID-19. The sample was peripheral blood. The CDR3 loop is CASSAPVAERVGNTIYF. The CDR3 DNA sequence: TGTGCCAGCAGCGCCCCTGTGGCAGAGCGGGTCGGAAACACCATATATTTT.